These T cell receptor beta chains were read from a single sample in a study of T-cell memory formation after mild COVID-19. MiXCR, run by TCRdb on the 5' RACE reads, gives a single entry per CDR3 protein. The table has fewer than 300,000 distinct CDR3 sequences, over 15% seen once. Input material: PBMCs or a T cell subset sorted from them (not recorded which). These receptors came from a man in his late teens or twenties who had mild COVID-19 (a few samples of this study predate the infection). Cell type and time point are not known. Each CDR3 is given with its conserved first and last residue. A D gene is named only where the DNA matches it firmly. Expanded clones are given a class, and other clones once, few, many or no size at all.

TRBJ1-2	few	TRBV11-2	-	TGTGCCAGCAGCACCCGGGACAAGGGTGACTATGGCTACACCTTC	CASSTRDKGDYGYTF
TRBJ1-1	-	TRBV6-5	-	TGTGCCAGCAGTTATAGCAACACTGAAGCTTTCTTT	CASSYSNTEAFF
TRBJ2-3	-	TRBV12-3/TRBV12-4	TRBD1	TGTGCCAGCACCCCGGACAGGGGCCGCACAGATACGCAGTATTTT	CASTPDRGRTDTQYF
TRBJ2-1	few	TRBV9	TRBD2	TGTGCCAGCAGCGTAGATGAGCGGGGGTACAATGAGCAGTTCTTC	CASSVDERGYNEQFF
TRBJ2-7	-	TRBV18	-	TGTGCCAGCTCACCCCGGGACGGCGACGAGCAGTACTTC	CASSPRDGDEQYF
TRBJ1-1	few	TRBV27	-	TGTGCCAGCAGCCTAAATCCCGGGGCTGAAGCTTTCTTT	CASSLNPGAEAFF
TRBJ1-1	-	TRBV7-2	TRBD1	TGTGCCAGCAGCTTATATCTGGGACAGAGTGAAGCTTTCTTT	CASSLYLGQSEAFF
TRBJ2-1	few	TRBV7-9	-	TGTGCCAGCAGCCTAGGTTACCTAACAGGGAACGATGAGCAGTTCTTC	CASSLGYLTGNDEQFF
TRBJ1-3	-	TRBV28	-	TGTGCCACCCTCCCAGGGCCTGGAAACACCATATATTTT	CATLPGPGNTIYF
TRBJ1-1	few	TRBV3-1	-	TGTGCCAGCAGCCTCAGGGCAGCCATGAACACTGAAGCTTTCTTT	CASSLRAAMNTEAFF
TRBJ1-1	many	TRBV20-1	-	TGCAGTGCTAGATTCGGGTCAGGGCCCACTGAAGCTTTCTTT	CSARFGSGPTEAFF
TRBJ2-5	-	TRBV2	-	TGTGCCAGCAGTGAAGCGCGCACGTTCCAAGAGACCCAGTACTTC	CASSEARTFQETQYF
TRBJ2-4	-	TRBV20-1	-	TGCAGTGCTAGTCGCCCGGGGGAAGATATTCAGTACTTC	CSASRPGEDIQYF
TRBJ2-3	few	TRBV28	-	TGTGCCAGCGGTTGGGACGGAAGCACAGATACGCAGTATTTT	CASGWDGSTDTQYF
TRBJ2-2	many	TRBV7-3	-	TGTGCCAGCAGCTCCCGAGGGGGGGAGCTGTTTTTT	CASSSRGGELFF
TRBJ1-2	-	TRBV6-5	TRBD1	TGTGCCAGCAGACGGACAGGGGGCACCTATGGCTACACCTTC	CASRRTGGTYGYTF
TRBJ1-2	once	TRBV7-9	-	TGTGCCAGCAGCAACCGGGACCGTTCGGACTATGGCTACACCTTC	CASSNRDRSDYGYTF
TRBJ2-5	-	TRBV11-2	TRBD2	TGTGCCAGCAGCCGGCTAGCGGGGGCCGATATCCAAGAGACCCAGTACTTC	CASSRLAGADIQETQYF
TRBJ1-2	-	TRBV7-8	TRBD1	TGTGCCAGCAACCTCCCCGGGACAGGGGTCGGCTACACCTTC	CASNLPGTGVGYTF
TRBJ2-1	-	TRBV5-1	-	TGCGCCAGCAGTCCCATTGTGACGTCCGGCAATGAGCAGTTCTTC	CASSPIVTSGNEQFF
TRBJ1-2	few	TRBV12-3/TRBV12-4	-	TGTGCCAGCAGTTTTGGAGGAGGCTACACCTTC	CASSFGGGYTF
TRBJ1-3	few	TRBV7-2	TRBD1	TGTGCCAGCAGCCCCAGGGGGGGATCTGGAAACACCATATATTTT	CASSPRGGSGNTIYF